Presented here are 2 T cell receptor beta chains from one specimen sequenced in a study of cytomegalovirus exposure and HLA in healthy donors (TCRdb year 2017). The library was generated by the immunoSEQ multiplex PCR assay. For the multiplex PCR, a mixture combining 60 forward primers for TCR Vbeta segments and 13 reverse primers for TCR Jbeta segments was used. TCRdb re-hosts the immuneACCESS table, in-frame sequences only. Its copies lack some clones; in the studies checked, an unresolved V gene accounts for under half of them, and the cause for the rest is not known. The sample table records 110,000 or so clones; 75% to 90% of these occur just once. About 1.7% of the sample rests with the top ten. The sample was PBMCs. Receptors originate from a man in his forties or fifties in good health and CMV-seronegative.

The J gene is TRBJ2-3, the V gene TRBV25-1; 10 bases are shared with TRBD2. V shed 4 bases, J shed 8 bases, and the junction held 15 bases outside the gene matches. The CDR3 runs 17 residues. Germline CDR1 reads MGHDK; CDR2 reads SYGVNS. CDR3 DNA: TGTGCCAGCAGTGTTGGTCCTAGCGGGAGCAATATAGGTACGCAGTATTTT. Protein product: CASSVGPSGSNIGTQYF.

The table lists this clone with a few counts. The gene calls are TRBV7-8 and TRBJ1-5; a possible D gene is TRBD1 (5 bases). The CDR3 runs to 13 residues. Deletions cut 4 bases from V and 3 bases from J, with 7 bases between. Germline CDR1 and CDR2: SGHVS and FQNEAQ. The CDR3 nucleotides read TGTGCCAGCAGCTCAGGGTACAATCAGCCCCAGCATTTT. Encoded protein: CASSSGYNQPQHF.